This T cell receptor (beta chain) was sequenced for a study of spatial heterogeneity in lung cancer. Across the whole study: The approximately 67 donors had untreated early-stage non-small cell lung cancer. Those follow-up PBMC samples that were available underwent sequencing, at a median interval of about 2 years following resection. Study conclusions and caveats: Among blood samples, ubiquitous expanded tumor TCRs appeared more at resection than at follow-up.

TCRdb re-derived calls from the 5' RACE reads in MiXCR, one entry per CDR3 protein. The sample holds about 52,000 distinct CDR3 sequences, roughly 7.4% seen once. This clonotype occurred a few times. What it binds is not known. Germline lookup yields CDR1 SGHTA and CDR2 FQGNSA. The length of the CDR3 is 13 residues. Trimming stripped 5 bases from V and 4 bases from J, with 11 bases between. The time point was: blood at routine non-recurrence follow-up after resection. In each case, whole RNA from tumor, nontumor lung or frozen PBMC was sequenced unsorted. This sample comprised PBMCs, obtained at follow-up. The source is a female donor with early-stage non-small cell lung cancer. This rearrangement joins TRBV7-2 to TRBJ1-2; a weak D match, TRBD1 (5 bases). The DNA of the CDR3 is TGTGCCAGCAGCCAGGGCGGGGTCTATGGCTACACCTTC. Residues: CASSQGGVYGYTF.